This TCR beta chain is from a study of T cells in lung cancer brain metastases. Trimming cost V 5 bases and J 3 bases; bases outside gene matches: 5. In germline, CDR1 is SNHLY, CDR2 FYNNEI. This CDR3 is 15 amino acids long. The method was immunoSEQ multiplex PCR; TCRdb's version includes in-frame clones alone and lacks a portion of them. The data contain about 6,600 clones, about nine tenths of them seen just once; the ten biggest clones take up 4.5% to 5%. The source is a man over 45 with non-small cell lung cancer. Sequencing used tumor tissue from the primary lung tumor. V is TRBV2 and J is TRBJ2-3; the match to TRBD1 covers 10 bases. In DNA form, the CDR3 reads TGTGCCAGCAGTCATGACAGGGGGCGAACAGATACGCAGTATTTT. Its protein is CASSHDRGRTDTQYF.